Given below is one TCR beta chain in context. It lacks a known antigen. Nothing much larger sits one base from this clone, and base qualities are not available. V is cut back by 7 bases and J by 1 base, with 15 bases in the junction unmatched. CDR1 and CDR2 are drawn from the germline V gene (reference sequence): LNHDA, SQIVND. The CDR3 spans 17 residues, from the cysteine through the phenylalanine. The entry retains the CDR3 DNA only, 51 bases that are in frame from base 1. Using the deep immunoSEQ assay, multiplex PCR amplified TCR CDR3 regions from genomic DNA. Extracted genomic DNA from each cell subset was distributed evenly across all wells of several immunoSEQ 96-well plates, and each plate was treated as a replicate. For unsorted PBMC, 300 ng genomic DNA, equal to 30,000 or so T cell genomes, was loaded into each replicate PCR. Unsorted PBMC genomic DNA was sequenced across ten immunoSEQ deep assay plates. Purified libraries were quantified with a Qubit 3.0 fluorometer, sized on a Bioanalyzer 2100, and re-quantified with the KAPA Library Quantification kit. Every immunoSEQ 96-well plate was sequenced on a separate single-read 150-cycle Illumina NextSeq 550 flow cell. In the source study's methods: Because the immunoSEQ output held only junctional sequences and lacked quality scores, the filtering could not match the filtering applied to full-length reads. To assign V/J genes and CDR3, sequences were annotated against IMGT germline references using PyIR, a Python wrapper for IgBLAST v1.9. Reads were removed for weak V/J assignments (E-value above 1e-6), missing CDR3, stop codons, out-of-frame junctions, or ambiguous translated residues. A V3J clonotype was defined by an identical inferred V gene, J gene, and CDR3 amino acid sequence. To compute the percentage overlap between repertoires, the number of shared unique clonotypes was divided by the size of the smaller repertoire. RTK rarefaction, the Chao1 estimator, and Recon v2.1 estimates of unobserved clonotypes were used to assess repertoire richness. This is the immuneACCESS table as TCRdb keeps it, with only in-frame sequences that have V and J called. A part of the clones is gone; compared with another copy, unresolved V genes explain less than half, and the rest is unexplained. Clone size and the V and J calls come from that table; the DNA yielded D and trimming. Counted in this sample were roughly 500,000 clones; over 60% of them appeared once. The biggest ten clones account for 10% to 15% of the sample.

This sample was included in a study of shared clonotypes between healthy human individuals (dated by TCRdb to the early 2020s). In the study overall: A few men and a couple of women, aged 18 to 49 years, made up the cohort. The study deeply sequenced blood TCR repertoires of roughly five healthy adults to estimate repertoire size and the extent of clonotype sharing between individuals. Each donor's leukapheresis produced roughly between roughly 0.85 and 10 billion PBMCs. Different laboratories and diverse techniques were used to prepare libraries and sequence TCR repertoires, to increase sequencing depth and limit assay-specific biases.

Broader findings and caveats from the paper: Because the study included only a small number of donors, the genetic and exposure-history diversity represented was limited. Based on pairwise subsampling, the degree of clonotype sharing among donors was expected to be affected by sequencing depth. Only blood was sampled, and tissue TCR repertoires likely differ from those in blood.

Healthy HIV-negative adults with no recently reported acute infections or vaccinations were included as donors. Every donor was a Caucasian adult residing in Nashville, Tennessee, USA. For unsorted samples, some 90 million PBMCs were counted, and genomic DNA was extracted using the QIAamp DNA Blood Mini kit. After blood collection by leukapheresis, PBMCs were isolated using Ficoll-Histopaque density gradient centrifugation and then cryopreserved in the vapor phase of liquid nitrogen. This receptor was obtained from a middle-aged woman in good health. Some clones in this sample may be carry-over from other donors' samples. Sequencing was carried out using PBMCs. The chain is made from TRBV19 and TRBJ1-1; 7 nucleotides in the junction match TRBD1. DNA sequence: TGTGCCAGTAAAACCCTCGGGACAGTATTTGGGAACACTGAAGCTTTCTTT. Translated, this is CASKTLGTVFGNTEAFF. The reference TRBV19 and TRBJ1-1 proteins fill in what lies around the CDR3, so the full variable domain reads DGGITQSPKYLFRKEGQNVTLSCEQNLNHDAMYWYRQDPGQGLRLIYYSQIVNDFQKGDIAEGYSVSREKKESFPLTVTSAQKNPTAFYLCASKTLGTVFGNTEAFFGQGTRLTVV.